This T cell receptor (beta chain) came from a study of long-term antiretroviral therapy in people with HIV. Whole-study results and caveats: Repertoires with HIV possessed tighter CDR3 length spans than those of controls.

DNA was extracted from roughly 1-10 million thawed cryopreserved PBMC. This was the immunoSEQ v3.0 assay at survey level. This table comes from immunoSEQ multiplex PCR, and its TCRdb copy is limited to in-frame clones, with some not included. The repertoire holds roughly 23,000 clones, with around 80% as singletons. A word on this clone: Antigen unknown.

Sequenced material: unsorted PBMCs, taken 0.1 years before starting antiretroviral therapy. The sequence derives from a man aged 18 to 29 with HIV.

This CDR3 reads CASSLLGQASNEQFF. The CDR3 region has the DNA TGTGCCAGCAGTTTACTGGGACAGGCGTCCAATGAGCAGTTCTTC. The chain combines TRBV28 with TRBJ2-1, with TRBD1 matching 8 bases. Trimming at V came to 2 bases and at J to 6 bases, leaving 6 bases not matched to a gene. Looked up from germline, CDR1 is MDHEN and CDR2 is SYDVKM. The CDR3 runs to 15 residues. Based on the CDR3 plus reference TRBV28 and TRBJ2-1, the full variable domain is DVKVTQSSRYLVKRTGEKVFLECVQDMDHENMFWYRQDPGLGLRLIYFSYDVKMKEKGDIPEGYSVSREKKERFSLILESASTNQTSMYLCASSLLGQASNEQFFGPGTRLTVL.